These 22 T cell receptor beta chains share one sample of origin, sequenced in a study of CD8+CD57+ T cells in acquired aplastic anemia. Profiles of TCR beta VDJ and CDR3 were generated from a genomic DNA template. One entry per CDR3 protein results from TCRdb running MiXCR on the reads. Of 200,000 to 300,000 distinct CDR3 sequences in the sample, approximately 82% were seen once. Sequencing was done on patients that had shown CD8+CD57+ cell expansion by flow cytometry. The specimen sequenced was sorted CD4+, CD8+, or CD8+CD57+ T cells (not recorded which) from PBMCs. Receptor source: a human donor with aplastic anemia.

With respect to this clonotype: A read error may produce the germline difference seen at one junction end. This chain connects TRBV20-1 to TRBJ1-1; no reliable D call. Germline CDR1 DFQATT, CDR2 SNEGSKA (reference sequence). The CDR3 runs to 16 residues. Here the CDR3 reads CSARGDTSGAEEKGLF. The CDR3 DNA sequence: TGCAGTGCTCGTGGAGACACTTCGGGAGCCGAGGAGAAGGGTCTCTTT.

The rearrangement links TRBV7-2 to TRBJ1-1; D perhaps matches TRBD1 (6 bases). Trimming cost V 5 bases and J 8 bases, with 24 bases left between them. CDR1 is SGHTA and CDR2 is FQGNSA in the germline V gene. There are 16 residues in the CDR3. The CDR3 loop is CASSQEGGGQRQEAFF. The CDR3 nucleotides are TGTGCCAGCAGCCAAGAGGGGGGAGGGCAGAGGCAGGAAGCTTTCTTT.

Ten or more counts support this clonotype. This rearrangement joins TRBV4-2 to TRBJ2-2; 8 nucleotides agree with TRBD2. The junction had 8 bases not matched to a gene; V was cut back by 1 base and J by 1 base. This CDR3 contains 18 residues. Looked up from germline, CDR1 is LGHNA and CDR2 is YNFKEQ. The CDR3 region has the DNA TGTGCCAGCAGCCAAGGTACCTTAGCGGGGTTGAACACCGGGGAGCTGTTTTTT. This gives the protein CASSQGTLAGLNTGELFF.

This clonotype was observed once. The rearrangement uses TRBV6-1 and TRBJ2-7; D gene uncertain. CDR1 MNHNS and CDR2 SASEGT come from the germline V gene. The V gene lost 10 bases and the J gene lost 5 bases, with 15 bases spanning the gap. This CDR3 is built from 12 residues. For the CDR3, the DNA is TGTGCCACAACTCCGCCAATAGACGAGCAGTACTTC. Translating gives CATTPPIDEQYF.

This clonotype was found once. The rearrangement joins TRBV6-1 to TRBJ1-3, with 10 bases lining up with TRBD1. Germline CDR1 reads MNHNS; CDR2 reads SASEGT. This CDR3 has 17 amino acids. J lost 5 bases, V lost 1 base, and 8 bases had no gene match. The CDR3 loop is CASSEVRGTGVRNTIYF. The CDR3 nucleotides read TGTGCCAGCAGTGAAGTTCGAGGGACAGGGGTGCGAAACACCATATATTTT.

In regard to this clonotype: One junction end disagrees with the germline gene, perhaps due to a read error. The rearrangement uses TRBV7-2 and TRBJ2-5, with D possibly TRBD1 on 6 matching bases. This CDR3 is 13 amino acids long. Germline lookup yields CDR1 SGHTA and CDR2 FQGNSA. CDR3 amino acids: CASSLAGHQTTQF. The DNA for the CDR3 is TGTGCCAGCAGCTTAGCGGGACATCAGACTACGCAGTTT.

This clonotype was counted a few times. The chain combines TRBV10-3 with TRBJ2-7, with a weak D call TRBD1 (5 bases). The CDR3 covers 13 residues. Germline CDR1 and CDR2: ENHRY and SYGVKD. With 4 bases removed from V and 7 bases from J, the gap between germline ends came to 14 bases. In nucleotides, the CDR3 is TGTGCCATCAGTGTGGCAGGGCTGGGGGAGCAGTACTTC. This encodes CAISVAGLGEQYF.

A remark on this clonotype: Since no conserved phenylalanine or tryptophan closes the CDR3, a read error is the likely cause. No DNA is shown, since the ends of the CDR3 on it are uncertain; the CDR3 is the one TCRdb lists. This chain joins TRBV7-3 and TRBJ2-5; the table names TRBD2, a call not compared with the DNA. The germline V gene encodes CDR1 SGHTA and CDR2 FQGTGA. The length of the CDR3 is 12 amino acids, counting both ends. The CDR3 reads CASSSGGTWRET.

The V call is TRBV7-9, the J call TRBJ2-4; 7 bases agree with TRBD1. The length of the CDR3 is 12 residues. CDR1 is SEHNR, CDR2 FQNEAQ, per germline (reference sequence). The V segment lost 5 bases and the J segment 10 bases; nucleotides outside the gene matches: 5. CDR3 amino acids: CASSQGQRIQYF. Here the CDR3 DNA reads TGTGCCAGCAGCCAGGGACAGAGAATTCAGTACTTC.

The rearrangement joins TRBV7-2 to TRBJ2-5, with 7 bases that match TRBD2. In germline, CDR1 is SGHTA, CDR2 FQGNSA. V lost 3 bases to trimming and J lost 14 bases; unmatched junction nucleotides: 18. The CDR3 runs 15 residues. This CDR3 is CASSLTGGTDDTYYF. DNA for the CDR3: TGTGCCAGCAGCTTGACCGGGGGGACCGACGATACCTACTACTTC.

About this clonotype: Here the CDR3 omits its conserved ending phenylalanine or tryptophan, so a read error is the likely source. Because the CDR3's place on the DNA is in doubt, the DNA is left out and the CDR3 is given as listed by TCRdb. The chain links TRBV7-9 to TRBJ2-3; TRBD1 is the table's D call, not checked against the DNA. The CDR3 spans 13 residues, counting both ends. Germline V gene sequence: CDR1 SEHNR, CDR2 FQNEAQ (reference sequence). CDR3 in amino acids: CASSPGPSNKAFT.

On this clonotype itself: The conserved phenylalanine or tryptophan normally closing the CDR3 is absent here, so this likely arose from a read error. The genes are TRBV15 and TRBJ2-1; 9 bases line up with TRBD1. This CDR3 is 15 amino acids long. The ends lost 1 base at V and 7 bases at J; junction bases unmatched: 5. Germline V gives CDR1 LNHNV, CDR2 YYDKDF (reference sequence). The CDR3 DNA reads as TGTGCCACCAGCAGAGGTAGACAGGGGGAGAATGAGCAGTTCTTG. This encodes CATSRGRQGENEQFL.

This chain uses TRBV10-3 with TRBJ1-3; no definite D call. Per the germline V gene, CDR1 is ENHRY and CDR2 is SYGVKD. Trimming removed 3 bases at V and 0 bases at J, with 9 bases between. CDR3 length equals 15 residues. The CDR3 here is CAISDGLLSGNTIYF. Here the CDR3 DNA reads TGTGCCATCAGTGACGGTCTTCTCTCTGGAAACACCATATATTTT.

Note on this clonotype: A much more abundant neighbour one base away suggests this may be a read error. The V gene is TRBV9, the J gene TRBJ2-3; no firm D call. The CDR3 has 13 residues. The V gene lost 3 bases and the J gene lost 1 base, with 6 bases spanning the gap. Germline CDR1 reads SGDLS; CDR2 reads YYNGEE. CDR3 residues: CASSAEGTDTQYF. The CDR3 DNA is TGTGCCAGCAGCGCAGAGGGCACAGATACGCAGTATTTT.

The gene calls are TRBV13 and TRBJ2-4; perhaps TRBD2 as D (6 bases). Trimming took 4 bases from V and 7 from J, leaving 17 bases between them. This CDR3 spans 15 amino acids. The germline V gene encodes CDR1 PRHDT and CDR2 FYEKMQ (reference sequence). In DNA form, the CDR3 reads TGTGCCAGCAGCTCTCGTATGGTCAGCGGGAACATTCAGTACTTC. Residues: CASSSRMVSGNIQYF. Together with reference TRBV13 and TRBJ2-4, the CDR3 gives the full variable domain: AAGVIQSPRHLIKEKRETATLKCYPIPRHDTVYWYQQGPGQDPQFLISFYEKMQSDKGSIPDRFSAQQFSDYHSELNMSSLELGDSALYFCASSSRMVSGNIQYFGAGTRLSVL.

Details on this clonotype: The conserved phenylalanine or tryptophan is not found at the CDR3 terminus, so this likely reflects a read error. It is unclear where the CDR3 begins or ends on the DNA, so no DNA is shown, and the CDR3 is as TCRdb lists it. This chain uses TRBV9 with TRBJ2-3; TRBD2 is the table's D call, not checked against the DNA. The CDR3 length equals 13 residues, ends included. Germline V gives CDR1 SGDLS, CDR2 YYNGEE. The CDR3 loop reads CASGEEDYPPVNI.

The genes are TRBV7-9 and TRBJ2-3; TRBD1 agrees at 7 bases. The CDR3 totals 15 residues. Germline V gives CDR1 SEHNR, CDR2 FQNEAQ (reference sequence). Trimming cost V 5 bases and J 11 bases; bases outside gene matches: 16. CDR3: CASSVGGQCTDKQYF. CDR3 bases: TGTGCCAGCAGCGTAGGGGGACAGTGCACAGACAAGCAGTATTTT.

The chain's CDR3 is CASSPDRNLPQYF. DNA for the CDR3: TGTGCCAGCAGCCCTGACAGGAACTTACCCCAGTACTTC. The chain combines TRBV7-2 with TRBJ2-7, with a possible D match to TRBD1 (6 bases). CDR3 length: 13 residues. V was trimmed by 5 bases and J by 10 bases, leaving 18 bases between them. The germline V gene encodes CDR1 SGHTA and CDR2 FQGNSA.

This chain joins TRBV24-1 and TRBJ1-2; D may be TRBD1 (5 bases). CDR1 and CDR2 (germline): KGHDR, SFDVKD. This CDR3 contains 15 residues. Trimming cost V 3 bases and J 3 bases, with 13 bases left between them. CDR3 loop: CATSDPSRADYGYTF. CDR3 nucleotides: TGTGCCACCAGTGATCCCTCCAGGGCGGACTATGGCTACACCTTC.

On this clonotype itself: Since no conserved phenylalanine or tryptophan closes the CDR3, a read error is the likely cause. The chain employs TRBV7-9 and TRBJ2-1, with 16 bases aligning to TRBD2. The CDR3 contains 18 residues. The junction had 15 bases not matched to a gene; V was cut back by 7 bases and J by 9 bases. In germline, CDR1 is SEHNR, CDR2 FQNEAQ (reference sequence). The CDR3 is CASTPPGTSGRAWGEQFL. CDR3 bases: TGTGCCAGCACACCTCCGGGGACTAGCGGGAGGGCCTGGGGTGAGCAGTTCCTC.

The gene calls are TRBV11-3 and TRBJ2-2; D remains unclear. Trimming took 0 bases from V and 6 from J, leaving 5 bases between them. This CDR3 is built from 13 residues. Germline-derived CDR1 and CDR2 are SGHNT and YENEEA. CDR3 in DNA: TGTGCCAGCAGCTTAGATAGCCCCGGGGAGCTGTTTTTT. This translates into CASSLDSPGELFF.

The V and J genes are TRBV7-6 and TRBJ1-2; D remains ambiguous. This CDR3 has 17 amino acids. The V and J ends lost 1 base and 7 bases respectively, with 22 bases between them. In germline, CDR1 is SGHVS, CDR2 FNYEAQ. CDR3 bases: TGTGCCAGCAGCTTAGACGAGAGGACTGAAGCGTTCTTTGGCTACACCTTC. Translating gives CASSLDERTEAFFGYTF.